These 16 T cell receptor beta chains were all obtained from the same sample, sequenced in a study of T cell responses to AZD1222 COVID-19 vaccine. Produced via immunoSEQ multiplex PCR; TCRdb's table is partial and in-frame only. The sample holds some 140,000 clones, 92% seen once. This material consisted of peripheral blood, taken on day 0 of AZD1222 vaccination. These receptors came from an adult in good health.

V is TRBV29-1 and J is TRBJ1-5; D possibly corresponds to TRBD1 (5 bases). V dropped 4 bases and J dropped 2 bases, with 12 bases sitting between them. Germline V lookup: CDR1 SQVTM, CDR2 ANQGSEA. The CDR3 is 14 amino acids. This CDR3 reads CSVAGQGGNQPQHF. Here the CDR3 DNA reads TGCAGCGTTGCAGGCCAGGGAGGCAATCAGCCCCAGCATTTT.

This chain joins TRBV13 and TRBJ1-5, with D unresolved. CDR1 PRHDT and CDR2 FYEKMQ come from the germline V gene (reference sequence). The CDR3 is 15 amino acids. The V end lost 2 bases, the J end lost 2 bases, and 10 bases lay between the germline ends. The CDR3 is CASSLRRIGNQPQHF. Here the CDR3 DNA reads TGTGCCAGCAGCTTAAGGAGAATCGGCAATCAGCCCCAGCATTTT.

The chain couples TRBV9 to TRBJ2-3; the D is unclear. V was cut by 1 base and J by 5 bases, with 8 bases left in between. The CDR3 length is 13 residues. Germline assignment: CDR1 SGDLS and CDR2 YYNGEE. CDR3 protein: CASSVFEGDTQYF. CDR3 DNA sequence: TGTGCCAGCAGCGTATTCGAAGGAGATACGCAGTATTTT.

The rearrangement joins TRBV3-1 (or the pseudogene TRBV3-2) to TRBJ1-4, with D perhaps TRBD1 (5 bases). The germline V and J ends were trimmed by 0 bases and 0 bases, with 14 bases remaining between them. CDR3 length equals 18 residues. Germline CDR1 and CDR2: LGHDT and YNNKEL (reference sequence). The CDR3, as DNA: TGTGCCAGCAGCCAAGAAGCAGGGACCCATGCAACTAATGAAAAACTGTTTTTT. Translation: CASSQEAGTHATNEKLFF.

The chain has TRBV7-9 and TRBJ1-3; no clear D. Trimming cost V 0 bases and J 0 bases, with 9 bases left between them. The CDR3 sequence is 16 residues long. Germline V gene sequence: CDR1 SEHNR, CDR2 FQNEAQ (reference sequence). The CDR3 sequence: CASSLAVTDSGNTIYF. The DNA for the CDR3 is TGTGCCAGCAGCTTAGCTGTGACGGACTCTGGAAACACCATATATTTT.

The genes are TRBV30 and TRBJ1-1, with 7 bases identical to TRBD1. V lost 2 bases and J lost 0; bases outside the gene matches: 12. The V gene's germline CDR1 is GTSNPN and CDR2 SVGIG (reference sequence). The CDR3 has 17 amino acids. The CDR3 bases are TGTGCCTGGAGTTCGCCAGGGGGACCAAATGTGAACACTGAAGCTTTCTTT. It yields the protein CAWSSPGGPNVNTEAFF. Based on the CDR3 plus reference TRBV30 and TRBJ1-1, the full variable domain is SQTIHQWPATLVQPVGSPLSLECTVEGTSNPNLYWYRQAAGRGLQLLFYSVGIGQISSEVPQNLSASRPQDRQFILSSKKLLLSDSGFYLCAWSSPGGPNVNTEAFFGQGTRLTVV.

This chain links TRBV7-8 with TRBJ1-2; D call uncertain. The CDR3 consists of 14 residues. Germline CDR1 reads SGHVS; CDR2 reads FQNEAQ. V was clipped by 5 bases and J by 1 base, with 11 bases between them. The DNA for the CDR3 is TGTGCCAGCAGCGAACGGGCCCTTAACTATGGCTACACCTTC. Translation: CASSERALNYGYTF.

This chain joins TRBV6-5 and TRBJ1-1; D is perhaps TRBD1 (6 bases). The CDR3 loop spans 14 amino acids. Germline assignment: CDR1 MNHEY and CDR2 SVGAGI. Trimming shortened V by 4 bases and J by 1 base, and 10 bases separated the two germline ends. CDR3 DNA: TGTGCCAGCAGTTGGGACATGCGGAACACTGAAGCTTTCTTT. Translation: CASSWDMRNTEAFF.

The rearrangement uses TRBV18 and TRBJ2-5, with D tentatively TRBD1 or TRBD2 (5 bases each). Trimming pared 3 bases from V and 1 base from J, leaving 15 bases between. This CDR3 spans 16 amino acids. CDR1 is KGHSH, CDR2 LQKENI, per germline. In nucleotides, the CDR3 is TGTGCCAGCTCACCGCTCCCCGAGGGGTTCCAAGAGACCCAGTACTTC. It specifies CASSPLPEGFQETQYF.

Here the CDR3 reads CASSQAGGYQPQHF. Here the CDR3 DNA reads TGCGCCAGCAGCCAAGCGGGGGGATATCAGCCCCAGCATTTT. V usage is TRBV4-1 and J usage is TRBJ1-5; perhaps TRBD1 as D (5 bases). The V end was cut by 1 base, the J end by 5 bases, with 9 bases between. The CDR3 consists of 14 residues. Germline V gene sequence: CDR1 MGHRA, CDR2 YSYEKL.

V usage is TRBV6-5 and J usage is TRBJ1-2, with D possibly TRBD1 on 5 matching bases. Trimming stripped 6 bases from V and 0 bases from J, with 14 bases between. This CDR3 has 15 amino acids. The germline gives CDR1 MNHEY, CDR2 SVGAGI. CDR3 sequence: CASSRSGQTNYGYTF. The CDR3 DNA reads as TGTGCCAGCAGCCGCTCGGGGCAGACTAACTATGGCTACACCTTC.

This clone was recorded only once. The CDR3 sequence: CSVVKPTGDNYGYTF. CDR3 sequence (DNA): TGCAGCGTTGTAAAACCGACAGGGGATAACTATGGCTACACCTTC. The chain employs TRBV29-1 and TRBJ1-2; TRBD1 matches at 8 bases. This CDR3 comprises 15 residues. With V trimmed by 4 bases and J by 1 base, 8 bases remained unmatched. In germline, CDR1 is SQVTM, CDR2 ANQGSEA.

V is TRBV27 and J is TRBJ2-1; D remains ambiguous. The germline V gene encodes CDR1 MNHEY and CDR2 SMNVEV (reference sequence). V lost 0 bases to trimming and J lost 6 bases, with 9 bases between them. The CDR3 contains 14 residues. The CDR3 sequence: CASSLSGMSNEQFF. The DNA of the CDR3 is TGTGCCAGCAGTTTATCCGGTATGTCCAATGAGCAGTTCTTC.

The rearrangement joins TRBV4-2 to TRBJ1-2, with 7 bases that match TRBD1. Germline V lookup: CDR1 LGHNA, CDR2 YNFKEQ. Germline trimming cut 1 base from V and 11 bases from J; bases unmatched to any gene: 13. There are 15 residues in the CDR3. Written as DNA, the CDR3 is TGTGCCAGCAGCCAAGTCTTCCAGGGGGTCCCTTTTTACACCTTC. Its protein product is CASSQVFQGVPFYTF.

CDR3 in amino acids: CARSLSEDASGNTIYF. DNA for the CDR3: TGTGCCAGAAGCTTATCCGAGGACGCCTCTGGAAACACCATATATTTT. The rearrangement uses TRBV5-3 and TRBJ1-3; D is unclear. TRBV5-3 is known as an ORF, though its function is uncertain. The CDR3 covers 16 residues. Trimming removed 2 bases from V and 0 bases from J, with 12 bases in between.

The genes are TRBV5-1 and TRBJ2-3; 9 bases map to TRBD2. Per germline, CDR1 SGHRS and CDR2 YFSETQ. This CDR3 comprises 18 residues. With 0 bases clipped from V and 3 bases from J, the junction kept 11 bases outside the gene matches. The chain's CDR3 is CASSLELASGEGTDTQYF. CDR3 sequence (DNA): TGCGCCAGCAGCTTGGAGCTGGCTAGCGGGGAGGGAACAGATACGCAGTATTTT.